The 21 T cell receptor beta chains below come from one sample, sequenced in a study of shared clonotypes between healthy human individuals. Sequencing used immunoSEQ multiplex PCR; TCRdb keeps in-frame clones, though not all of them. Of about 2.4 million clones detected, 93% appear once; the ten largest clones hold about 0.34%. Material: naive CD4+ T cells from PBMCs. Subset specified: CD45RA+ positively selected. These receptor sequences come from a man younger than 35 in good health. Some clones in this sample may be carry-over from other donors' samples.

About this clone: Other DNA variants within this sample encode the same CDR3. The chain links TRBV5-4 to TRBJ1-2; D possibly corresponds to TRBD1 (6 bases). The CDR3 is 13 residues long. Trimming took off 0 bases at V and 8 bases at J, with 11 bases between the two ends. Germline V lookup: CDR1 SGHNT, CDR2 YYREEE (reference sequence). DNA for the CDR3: TGTGCCAGCAGCTTGGTTGCAGGGGACGGCTACACCTTC. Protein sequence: CASSLVAGDGYTF.

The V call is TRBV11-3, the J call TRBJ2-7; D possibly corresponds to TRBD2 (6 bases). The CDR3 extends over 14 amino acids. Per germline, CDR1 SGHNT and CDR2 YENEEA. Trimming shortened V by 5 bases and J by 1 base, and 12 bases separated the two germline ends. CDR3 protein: CASSPTGLSYEQYF. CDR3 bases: TGTGCCAGCAGCCCTACGGGACTTTCCTACGAGCAGTACTTC.

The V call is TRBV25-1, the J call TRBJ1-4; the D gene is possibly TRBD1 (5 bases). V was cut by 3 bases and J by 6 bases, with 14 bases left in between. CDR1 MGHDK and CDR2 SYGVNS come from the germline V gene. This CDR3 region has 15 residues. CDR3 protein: CASSDEARADEKLFF. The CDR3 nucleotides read TGTGCCAGCAGTGATGAGGCCAGGGCCGATGAAAAACTGTTTTTT.

CDR3 bases: TGTGCCAGCAGCGTGAGTGGGGCACAGGGCACAGATACGCAGTATTTT. It specifies CASSVSGAQGTDTQYF. J is TRBJ2-3 and V is TRBV9; possibly TRBD1 for D (5 bases). The CDR3 spans 16 residues. The germline V gene encodes CDR1 SGDLS and CDR2 YYNGEE. V lost 2 bases to trimming and J lost 1 base, with 14 bases between them.

CDR3 in amino acids: CATSRDYAGGQPQHF. The DNA of the CDR3 is TGTGCCACCAGCAGAGATTACGCGGGTGGCCAGCCCCAGCATTTT. The V and J genes are TRBV15 and TRBJ1-5; D uncertain. The CDR3 contains 15 residues. V was shortened by 0 bases and J by 7 bases, with 13 bases between the two germline ends. The germline V gene encodes CDR1 LNHNV and CDR2 YYDKDF (reference sequence). The variable domain in full, with the rest retrieved from reference TRBV15 and TRBJ1-5, is DAMVIQNPRYQVTQFGKPVTLSCSQTLNHNVMYWYQQKSSQAPKLLFHYYDKDFNNEADTPDNFQSRRPNTSFCFLDIRSPGLGDTAMYLCATSRDYAGGQPQHFGDGTRLSIL.

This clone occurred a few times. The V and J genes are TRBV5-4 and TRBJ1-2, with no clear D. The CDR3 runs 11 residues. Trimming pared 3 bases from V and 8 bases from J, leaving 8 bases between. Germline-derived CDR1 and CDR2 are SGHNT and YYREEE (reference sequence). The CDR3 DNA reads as TGTGCCAGCAGCTCCGGATGGGGCTACACCTTC. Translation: CASSSGWGYTF.

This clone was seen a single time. The CDR3 sequence is CATSRAGGDPLNEKLFF. The CDR3 DNA follows: TGTGCCACCAGCAGAGCAGGGGGGGACCCCCTTAATGAAAAACTGTTTTTT. V and J are TRBV15 and TRBJ1-4; 7 bases are a match to TRBD1. Losses at the gene ends were 1 base for V and 4 bases for J; bases not matched to a gene: 9. CDR1 and CDR2 (germline): LNHNV, YYDKDF (reference sequence). CDR3 length: 17 amino acids.

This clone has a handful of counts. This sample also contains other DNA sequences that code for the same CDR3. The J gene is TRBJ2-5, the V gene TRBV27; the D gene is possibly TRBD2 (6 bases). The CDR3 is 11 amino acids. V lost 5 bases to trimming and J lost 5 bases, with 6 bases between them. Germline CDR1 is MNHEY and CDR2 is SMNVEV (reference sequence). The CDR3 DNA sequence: TGTGCCAGCAGTCGGGGGGAGACCCAGTACTTC. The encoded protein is CASSRGETQYF.

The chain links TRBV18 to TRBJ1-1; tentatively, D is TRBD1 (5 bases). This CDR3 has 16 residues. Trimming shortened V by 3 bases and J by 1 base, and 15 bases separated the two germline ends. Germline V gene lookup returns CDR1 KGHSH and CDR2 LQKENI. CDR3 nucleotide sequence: TGTGCCAGCTCACCGAGCAGGGAATACAGGAACACTGAAGCTTTCTTT. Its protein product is CASSPSREYRNTEAFF.

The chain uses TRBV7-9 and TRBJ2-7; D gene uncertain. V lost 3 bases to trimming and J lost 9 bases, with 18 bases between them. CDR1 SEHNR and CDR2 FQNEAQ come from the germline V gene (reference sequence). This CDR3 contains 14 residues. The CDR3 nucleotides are TGTGCCAGCAGCTTGGGCCAGGCCTTTGGGGTGCAGTACTTC. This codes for CASSLGQAFGVQYF.

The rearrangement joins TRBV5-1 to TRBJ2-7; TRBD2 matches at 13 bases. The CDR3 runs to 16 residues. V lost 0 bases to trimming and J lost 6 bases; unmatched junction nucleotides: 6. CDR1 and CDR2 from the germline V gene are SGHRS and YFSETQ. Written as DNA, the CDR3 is TGCGCCAGCAGCTTGGGACCACTAGCGGGAGGGGGCGAGCAGTACTTC. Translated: CASSLGPLAGGGEQYF.

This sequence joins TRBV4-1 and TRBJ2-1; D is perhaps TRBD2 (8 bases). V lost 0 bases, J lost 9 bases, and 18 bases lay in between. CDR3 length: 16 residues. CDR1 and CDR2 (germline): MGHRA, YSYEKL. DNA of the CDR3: TGCGCCAGCAGCCAAGATCCCGGGACTAGGACAGGTGAGCAGTTCTTC. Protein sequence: CASSQDPGTRTGEQFF.

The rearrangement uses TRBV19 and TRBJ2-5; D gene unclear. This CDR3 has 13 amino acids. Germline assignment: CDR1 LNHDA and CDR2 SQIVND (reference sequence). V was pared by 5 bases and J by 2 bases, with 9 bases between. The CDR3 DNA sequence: TGTGCCAGTAGTTTGACAAGACAAGAGACCCAGTACTTC. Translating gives CASSLTRQETQYF. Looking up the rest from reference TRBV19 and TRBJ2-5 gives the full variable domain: DGGITQSPKYLFRKEGQNVTLSCEQNLNHDAMYWYRQDPGQGLRLIYYSQIVNDFQKGDIAEGYSVSREKKESFPLTVTSAQKNPTAFYLCASSLTRQETQYFGPGTRLLVL.

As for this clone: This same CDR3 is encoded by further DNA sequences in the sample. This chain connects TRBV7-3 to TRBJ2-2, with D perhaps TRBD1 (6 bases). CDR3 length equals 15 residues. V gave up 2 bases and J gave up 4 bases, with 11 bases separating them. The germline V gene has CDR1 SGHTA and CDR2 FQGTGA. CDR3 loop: CASSLSGAGTGELFF. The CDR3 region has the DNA TGTGCCAGCAGCTTATCAGGGGCGGGCACCGGGGAGCTGTTTTTT.

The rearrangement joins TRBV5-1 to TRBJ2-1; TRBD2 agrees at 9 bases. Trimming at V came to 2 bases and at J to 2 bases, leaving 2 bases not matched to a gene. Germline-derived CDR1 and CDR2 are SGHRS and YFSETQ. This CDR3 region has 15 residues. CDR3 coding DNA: TGCGCCAGCAGCTTTAGCGGGGGACCCTACAATGAGCAGTTCTTC. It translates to CASSFSGGPYNEQFF. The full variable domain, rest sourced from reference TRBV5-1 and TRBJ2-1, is KAGVTQTPRYLIKTRGQQVTLSCSPISGHRSVSWYQQTPGQGLQFLFEYFSETQRNKGNFPGRFSGRQFSNSRSEMNVSTLELGDSALYLCASSFSGGPYNEQFFGPGTRLTVL.

The CDR3: CASSLGMRGRRDTQYF. Here the CDR3 DNA reads TGTGCCAGCAGCTTAGGTATGCGCGGGAGGAGAGATACGCAGTATTTT. The chain combines TRBV11-3 with TRBJ2-3, with 8 nucleotides matching TRBD2. Germline assignment: CDR1 SGHNT and CDR2 YENEEA. Trimming at V came to 1 base and at J to 5 bases, leaving 8 bases not matched to a gene. This CDR3 has 16 amino acids. The full variable domain, rest sourced from reference TRBV11-3 and TRBJ2-3, is EAGVVQSPRYKIIEKKQPVAFWCNPISGHNTLYWYLQNLGQGPELLIRYENEEAVDDSQLPKDRFSAERLKGVDSTLKIQPAELGDSAVYLCASSLGMRGRRDTQYFGPGTRLTVL.

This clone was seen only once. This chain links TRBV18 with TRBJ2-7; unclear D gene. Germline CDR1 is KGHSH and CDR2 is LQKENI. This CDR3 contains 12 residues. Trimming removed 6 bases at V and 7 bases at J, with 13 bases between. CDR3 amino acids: CASSRYAVEQYF. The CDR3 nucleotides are TGTGCCAGCTCCCGTTACGCGGTGGAGCAGTACTTC.

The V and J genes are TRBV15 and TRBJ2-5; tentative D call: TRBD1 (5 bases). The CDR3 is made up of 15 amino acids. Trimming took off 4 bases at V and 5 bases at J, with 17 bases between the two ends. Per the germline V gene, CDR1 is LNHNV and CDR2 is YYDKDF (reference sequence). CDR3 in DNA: TGTGCCACCAGCATTCGCACGGACACCGCGGAGACCCAGTACTTC. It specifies CATSIRTDTAETQYF.

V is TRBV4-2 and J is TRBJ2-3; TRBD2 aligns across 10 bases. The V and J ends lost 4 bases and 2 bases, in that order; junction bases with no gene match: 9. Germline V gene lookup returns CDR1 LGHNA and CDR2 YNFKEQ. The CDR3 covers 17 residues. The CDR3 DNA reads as TGTGCCAGCAGCCTCCAACTAGCGGGACGCCACACAGATACGCAGTATTTT. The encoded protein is CASSLQLAGRHTDTQYF.

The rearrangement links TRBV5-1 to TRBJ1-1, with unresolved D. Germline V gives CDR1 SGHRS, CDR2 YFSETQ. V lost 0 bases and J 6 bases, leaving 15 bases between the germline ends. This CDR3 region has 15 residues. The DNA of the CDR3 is TGCGCCAGCAGCTTGGTCGGCTCCCCCCTACCTGAAGCTTTCTTT. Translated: CASSLVGSPLPEAFF.

Written as DNA, the CDR3 is TGTGCCTGGAGCCCGGGACCTTCCTACGAGCAGTACTTC. This codes for CAWSPGPSYEQYF. This chain joins TRBV30 and TRBJ2-7, with D perhaps being TRBD1 or TRBD2 (5 bases each). The germline V gene has CDR1 GTSNPN and CDR2 SVGIG (reference sequence). Trimming pared 3 bases from V and 1 base from J, leaving 10 bases between. There are 13 residues in the CDR3.